Sequencing of this T cell receptor (beta chain) was carried out in a study of blood T cell repertoires in COVID-19. As for the study in general: Samples taken during acute and convalescent COVID-19 were collected in the United States, Italy and Spain.

In the authors' methods: Researchers report that nucleated cell counts were estimated from reference gene primer amplification. Clones were read by immunoSEQ multiplex PCR, and TCRdb kept only the in-frame ones, dropping some. That table gives V, J and clone size, and the DNA gave D and trimming. The repertoire holds some 270,000 clones, with roughly 89% as singletons. The origin of this receptor is a middle-aged woman who had recovered from COVID-19. The sample consisted of peripheral blood.

The CDR3 nucleotides read TGTGCCACCAGTGATTCCAGGGGGCTTAGCAATCAGCCCCAGCATTTT. This codes for CATSDSRGLSNQPQHF. The V and J genes are TRBV24-1 and TRBJ1-5, with TRBD1 matching 8 bases. CDR3 size: 16 residues. Germline V CDR1 and CDR2: KGHDR, SFDVKD. V lost 2 bases, J lost 0 bases, and 2 bases stayed unmatched.